The 17 T cell receptor beta chains below all came from one sample that was sequenced in a study of cytomegalovirus exposure and HLA in healthy donors. The PCR used 60 Vbeta and 13 Jbeta primers. Repertoires were generated with immunoSEQ multiplex PCR, while TCRdb's copy carries only in-frame clones and drops some. Its clone listing holds under 120,000 clones. The sample taken for sequencing was PBMCs. The origin of the receptors is a man in his fifties in good health and CMV-seronegative.

The V call is TRBV7-9, the J call TRBJ2-1; 11 bases agree with TRBD1. The CDR3 loop spans 17 amino acids. Germline assignment: CDR1 SEHNR and CDR2 FQNEAQ (reference sequence). J was trimmed by 2 bases and V by 8 bases; bases with no gene match: 11. The CDR3 loop reads CASRDRGSIGAYNEQFF. For the CDR3, the DNA is TGTGCCAGCCGGGACAGGGGGTCGATAGGGGCCTACAATGAGCAGTTCTTC.

The genes are TRBV2 and TRBJ2-7, with D possibly being TRBD2 (5 bases). V lost 5 bases to trimming and J lost 1 base, with 15 bases between them. The V gene's germline CDR1 is SNHLY and CDR2 FYNNEI. This CDR3 region has 15 residues. CDR3 DNA: TGTGCCAGCAGTAAAAACCTCGGACTTTCCTACGAGCAGTACTTC. Its protein product is CASSKNLGLSYEQYF.

V gene TRBV7-2 combines with J gene TRBJ1-4, with no clear D. CDR3 length equals 14 residues. Germline V gene sequence: CDR1 SGHTA, CDR2 FQGNSA. The V end lost 6 bases, the J end lost 7 bases, and 15 bases lay between the germline ends. The chain's CDR3 is CASSGGVPGEKLFF. The CDR3 nucleotides read TGTGCCAGCAGTGGCGGGGTCCCAGGTGAAAAACTGTTTTTT.

For this clone: Different DNA sequences within this sample yield the same CDR3. The J gene is TRBJ1-5, the V gene TRBV7-8; D may be TRBD1 (5 bases). V lost 1 base and J lost 1, with 8 bases in between. CDR1 and CDR2 from the germline V gene are SGHVS and FQNEAQ. CDR3 length: 15 residues. The CDR3 bases are TGTGCCAGCAGCTTAGGGAGGGGAAGCAATCAGCCCCAGCATTTT. This encodes CASSLGRGSNQPQHF.

The chain employs TRBV7-2 and TRBJ2-5; 9 bases are shared with TRBD1. The length of the CDR3 is 16 residues. CDR1 and CDR2 (germline): SGHTA, FQGNSA. Germline trimming cut 5 bases from V and 2 bases from J; bases unmatched to any gene: 9. CDR3 DNA: TGTGCCAGCAGCACAGCTCCCGGACAGGGGCAAGAGACCCAGTACTTC. It yields the protein CASSTAPGQGQETQYF.

J is TRBJ1-1 and V is TRBV5-1; 9 bases agree with TRBD1. CDR1 is SGHRS and CDR2 is YFSETQ in the germline V gene. Trimming at V came to 5 bases and at J to 4 bases, leaving 6 bases not matched to a gene. This CDR3 has 14 residues. The CDR3, as DNA: TGCGCCAGCAGTCAAGGGACAGGGAGCACTGAAGCTTTCTTT. It yields the protein CASSQGTGSTEAFF. The whole variable domain, filled in from reference TRBV5-1 and TRBJ1-1, reads KAGVTQTPRYLIKTRGQQVTLSCSPISGHRSVSWYQQTPGQGLQFLFEYFSETQRNKGNFPGRFSGRQFSNSRSEMNVSTLELGDSALYLCASSQGTGSTEAFFGQGTRLTVV.

Here the CDR3 DNA reads TGTGCCAGTACCTCGCGGGGGGGGACAGGCCCTCCTGGAAACACCATATATTTT. It yields the protein CASTSRGGTGPPGNTIYF. The chain couples TRBV19 to TRBJ1-3; the match to TRBD1 covers 8 bases. The CDR3 is 18 residues long. V lost 7 bases to trimming and J lost 2 bases; unmatched junction nucleotides: 16. Germline lookup yields CDR1 LNHDA and CDR2 SQIVND (reference sequence).

The rearrangement uses TRBV4-2 and TRBJ2-3; 10 nucleotides line up with TRBD2. The V gene end was trimmed by 0 bases and the J gene end by 2 bases; junction bases not matched to a gene: 8. The CDR3 totals 18 residues. The germline V gene encodes CDR1 LGHNA and CDR2 YNFKEQ. This CDR3 reads CASSQEYQGLANTDTQYF. DNA for the CDR3: TGTGCCAGCAGCCAAGAGTATCAGGGACTAGCGAACACAGATACGCAGTATTTT.

The chain links TRBV9 to TRBJ2-1; TRBD2 might be the D (6 bases). The germline V gene has CDR1 SGDLS and CDR2 YYNGEE. This CDR3 spans 16 amino acids. The V gene lost 0 bases and the J gene lost 0 bases, with 10 bases spanning the gap. The CDR3 reads CASSVGGLYSYNEQFF. Here the CDR3 DNA reads TGTGCCAGCAGCGTAGGGGGACTGTACTCCTACAATGAGCAGTTCTTC.

V gene TRBV28 combines with J gene TRBJ1-1; 7 bases are a match to TRBD1. The CDR3 consists of 14 residues. The germline V gene encodes CDR1 MDHEN and CDR2 SYDVKM. Trimming removed 4 bases from V and 4 bases from J; junction bases left unmatched: 6. The CDR3 DNA reads TGTGCCAGCAGTTCGACAGGGCTATCCACTGAAGCTTTCTTT. This sequence encodes CASSSTGLSTEAFF.

V is TRBV4-2 and J is TRBJ2-1; 8 bases match TRBD1. In germline, CDR1 is LGHNA, CDR2 YNFKEQ. This CDR3 has 15 amino acids. With 4 bases clipped from V and 8 bases from J, the junction kept 10 bases outside the gene matches. The chain's CDR3 is CASSPRQTGADEQFF. The CDR3 nucleotides read TGTGCCAGCAGCCCAAGACAGACAGGGGCGGATGAGCAGTTCTTC.

V and J are TRBV4-1 and TRBJ2-7; weak D call: TRBD2 (6 bases). Germline V gene lookup returns CDR1 MGHRA and CDR2 YSYEKL. V lost 4 bases and J lost 1, with 11 bases in between. The CDR3 totals 14 residues. Here the CDR3 DNA reads TGCGCCAGCAGCCTGACGGGAGCGTCCTACGAGCAGTACTTC. Amino acid sequence: CASSLTGASYEQYF.

The chain uses TRBV5-1 and TRBJ2-7; 8 bases agree with TRBD1. Germline loops: CDR1 SGHRS, CDR2 YFSETQ. The CDR3 runs 15 residues. Unmatched junction bases numbered 8, after V lost 4 bases and J lost 2 bases. In DNA form, the CDR3 reads TGCGCCAGCAGCCCGAATCAGGGGGCGGCCTACGAGCAGTACTTC. Amino acids: CASSPNQGAAYEQYF.

This chain joins TRBV11-2 and TRBJ1-2, with 9 nucleotides matching TRBD1. Germline CDR1 reads SGHAT; CDR2 reads FQNNGV. The CDR3 covers 14 residues. V gave up 1 base and J gave up 6 bases; unmatched junction bases: 3. The CDR3 region has the DNA TGTGCCAGCAGCTTAGTTGACAGGGGGAATGGCTACACCTTC. Its protein is CASSLVDRGNGYTF.

This rearrangement joins TRBV2 to TRBJ1-2, with D tentatively TRBD1 (6 bases). V lost 4 bases to trimming and J lost 1 base, with 10 bases between them. The germline gives CDR1 SNHLY, CDR2 FYNNEI. This CDR3 spans 14 amino acids. CDR3 in amino acids: CASSVQGSNYGYTF. As DNA, the CDR3 is TGTGCCAGCAGTGTGCAGGGGAGTAACTATGGCTACACCTTC.

This chain uses TRBV6-5 with TRBJ1-1; perhaps TRBD1 as D (6 bases). The CDR3 has 14 residues. The germline V gene has CDR1 MNHEY and CDR2 SVGAGI. Trimming stripped 6 bases from V and 4 bases from J, with 15 bases between. The CDR3 reads CASSDIQGFTEAFF. DNA for the CDR3: TGTGCCAGCAGCGACATACAGGGTTTCACTGAAGCTTTCTTT.

The CDR3 bases are TGTGCCAGCTCACCTTCCGCCAGGGCCAACTCCTACGAGCAGTACTTC. The encoded protein is CASSPSARANSYEQYF. The chain carries TRBV18 and TRBJ2-7; TRBD1 might be the D (5 bases). CDR1 is KGHSH, CDR2 LQKENI, per germline. The CDR3 extends over 16 amino acids. The germline V and J ends were trimmed by 3 bases and 0 bases, with 15 bases remaining between them.